This paragraph reports one TCR beta chain. V was clipped by 7 bases and J by 1 base; unmatched bases: 6. The CDR3 runs 15 residues. CDR1 and CDR2 (germline): LNHDA, SQIVND (reference sequence). Authors' methods: Reference gene primer amplification yielded estimated nucleated cell counts. Generated by immunoSEQ multiplex PCR, the TCRdb table keeps only in-frame clones and is missing some. That table is the source of V, J and clone size, and D and trimming were worked out from the DNA. The sample lists about 190,000 clones; about 77% were seen once. These data belong to a study of blood T cell repertoires in COVID-19.

This TCR was sampled from a woman older than 75 with active or convalescent COVID-19. The rearrangement links TRBV19 to TRBJ1-5; 8 positions match TRBD1. Sequencing was done on a sample of peripheral blood. The chain's CDR3 is CASTPDRVSNQPQHF. The CDR3 nucleotides are TGTGCCAGTACCCCGGACAGGGTAAGCAATCAGCCCCAGCATTTT.